This is a list of T cell receptor beta chains from one sample in a study of blood T cell repertoires in COVID-19. Produced via immunoSEQ multiplex PCR; TCRdb's table is partial and in-frame only. The table records about 210,000 clones, about four fifths of them present only once. The sample comprised peripheral blood. Receptors were obtained from a woman between 50 and 59 years old with active or convalescent COVID-19. CDR3s include the opening cysteine and the closing phenylalanine or tryptophan. Fields, in order: J gene, clone size, CDR3 length, V gene, D gene, CDR3 protein, CDR3 DNA. The D gene is left open where the match is weak. The listing skips clone size in some rows; elsewhere it reads once, few, many or a size class.

TRBJ1-6 | . | 15 | TRBV6-1 | . | CASSEKRGGGSPLHF | TGTGCCAGCAGTGAAAAGAGGGGCGGGGGTTCACCCCTCCACTTT
TRBJ1-1 | . | 13 | TRBV29-1 | TRBD1 | CSVDRGRDGEAFF | TGCAGCGTGGACAGGGGGCGCGATGGCGAAGCTTTCTTT
TRBJ1-5 | . | 14 | TRBV5-1 | . | CASSYTGSGQPQHF | TGCGCCAGCAGCTATACAGGGTCAGGTCAGCCCCAGCATTTT
TRBJ2-4 | . | 16 | TRBV7-3 | . | CASSLRRGTGENIQYF | TGTGCCAGCAGCTTAAGGCGGGGAACGGGAGAAAACATTCAGTACTTC
TRBJ1-1 | . | 13 | TRBV18 | . | CASSPGRATEAFF | TGTGCCAGCTCACCAGGCAGGGCCACTGAAGCTTTCTTT
TRBJ1-2 | . | 14 | TRBV11-2 | TRBD1 | CASSLDWTGYGYTF | TGTGCCAGCAGCCTAGACTGGACAGGGTATGGCTACACCTTC
TRBJ1-6 | . | 12 | TRBV29-1 | . | CSVREGNSPLHF | TGCAGCGTTCGGGAGGGGAATTCACCCCTCCACTTT
TRBJ2-1 | few | 20 | TRBV14 | TRBD2 | CASSQLGTSGRGLPYNEQFF | TGTGCCAGCAGCCAACTAGGGACTAGCGGGAGAGGTTTACCCTACAATGAGCAGTTCTTC
TRBJ1-2 | few | 16 | TRBV4-1 | . | CASSLSRGLNTYGYTF | TGCGCCAGCAGCCTCTCCCGAGGGCTGAATACCTATGGCTACACCTTC
TRBJ1-4 | . | 17 | TRBV7-9 | TRBD1 | CASSARQGGSTNEKLFF | TGTGCCAGCAGCGCCCGACAGGGGGGCTCAACTAATGAAAAACTGTTTTTT
TRBJ2-7 | . | 17 | TRBV4-1 | . | CASSQTPAENPPWEQYF | TGCGCCAGCAGCCAGACCCCAGCGGAAAACCCGCCTTGGGAGCAGTACTTC
TRBJ2-3 | . | 15 | TRBV5-1 | . | CASSLGTGDTDTQYF | TGCGCCAGCAGCTTGGGGACGGGGGACACAGATACGCAGTATTTT
TRBJ2-1 | . | 16 | TRBV7-3 | TRBD2 | CASSSNPGGSYNEQFF | TGTGCCAGCAGCTCAAACCCGGGCGGGAGCTACAATGAGCAGTTCTTC
TRBJ2-7 | once | 13 | TRBV19 | . | CASGTKPIYEQYF | TGTGCAAGCGGAACAAAACCTATCTACGAGCAGTACTTC
TRBJ1-1 | . | 14 | TRBV29-1 | . | CSVEAGTRNTEAFF | TGCAGCGTGGAAGCCGGGACAAGGAACACTGAAGCTTTCTTT
TRBJ2-7 | . | 19 | TRBV3-1/TRBV3-2 | TRBD2 | CASSHKGLAGFLHNYEQYF | TGTGCCAGCAGCCATAAGGGACTAGCGGGATTCCTTCATAACTACGAGCAGTACTTC
TRBJ1-2 | . | 13 | TRBV12-3/TRBV12-4 | . | CASSLEQGYGYTF | TGTGCCAGCAGTTTGGAACAGGGATATGGCTACACCTTC
TRBJ1-6 | . | 14 | TRBV19 | TRBD1 | CASSGQGSNSPLHF | TGTGCCAGTAGTGGACAGGGGTCGAATTCACCCCTCCACTTT
TRBJ1-2 | . | 15 | TRBV3-1/TRBV3-2 | . | CASSSDLSRPSGYTF | TGTGCCAGCAGCTCCGACCTGAGTAGGCCTAGTGGCTACACCTTC
TRBJ2-5 | once | 15 | TRBV11-3 | . | CASSLGGGVQETQYF | TGTGCCAGCAGCTTAGGAGGAGGGGTCCAAGAGACCCAGTACTTC
TRBJ1-1 | . | 12 | TRBV2 | . | CASRPRGGKAFF | TGTGCCAGCAGGCCTCGGGGGGGGAAAGCTTTCTTT
TRBJ1-1 | few | 14 | TRBV6-5 | . | CASSYRGGGTEAFF | TGTGCCAGCAGTTACAGGGGCGGGGGCACTGAAGCTTTCTTT
TRBJ2-2 | . | 15 | TRBV4-1 | TRBD1 | CASSLRQGDTGELFF | TGCGCCAGCAGCCTCCGACAGGGCGACACCGGGGAGCTGTTTTTT
TRBJ1-1 | . | 13 | TRBV6-5 | TRBD1 | CASGDRGYTEAFF | TGTGCCAGCGGGGACAGGGGCTACACTGAAGCTTTCTTT
TRBJ2-5 | . | 15 | TRBV5-8 | TRBD1 | CASSLQGASQETQYF | TGTGCCAGCAGCTTGCAGGGGGCAAGCCAAGAGACCCAGTACTTC
TRBJ2-3 | once | 16 | TRBV6-1 | TRBD2 | CASSEMAGGSTDTQYF | TGTGCCAGCAGTGAAATGGCGGGAGGGAGCACAGATACGCAGTATTTT
TRBJ2-7 | . | 14 | TRBV4-1 | . | CASSQGNREYEQYF | TGCGCCAGCAGCCAAGGTAACAGGGAGTACGAGCAGTACTTC
TRBJ1-4 | few | 16 | TRBV7-9 | . | CASSPGGPGTHEKLFF | TGTGCCAGCAGCCCCGGCGGCCCAGGGACACATGAAAAACTGTTTTTT